This T cell receptor beta chain was sequenced in a study of cytomegalovirus exposure and HLA in healthy donors (dated 2017 in TCRdb). About the investigation overall: An earlier analysis of roughly 570 of the donors reported 276 Gb of sequence data and roughly 120 million unique TCR beta sequences obtained from around 190 million T cells. An early release that covered 640 HLA-typed donors contained around 300 gigabases of sequencing data and about 93 million unique TCR sequences. The genetic ancestry cluster associated with self-reported Caucasian donors included about 84% of the 398 genotyped donors. The aim of the study was to test whether cataloging public T cell receptors could identify signatures of past pathogen exposure. Using immunosequencing, the study profiled T cell repertoires from 640 or so subjects and related those repertoires to cytomegalovirus serostatus. Besides the first cohort of 666 subjects, a separate validation cohort made up of 120 different subjects was used. To predict cytomegalovirus infection status, the study brought together high-throughput TCR immunosequencing, statistical association of individual TCRs with disease status, and machine learning. A later analysis re-examined previously published TCR beta repertoires from 600 to 700 donors and added high-resolution HLA genotyping to investigate patterns of TCR occurrence. Rather than using new phenotypic data, the later analysis identified candidate immune exposures from TCR beta sequences and from how often those sequences occurred across donors. An earlier analysis of around 640 of the donors used high-throughput TCR beta sequencing to judge whether each TCR beta V gene segment behaved as functional or pseudogenic. Donor age, sex, ethnicity and CMV serostatus were compiled together with the repertoire data. In a later genetic analysis, genome-wide SNP genotypes for about three fifths of the 666 donors were used, and that subset was treated as a discovery cohort. All discovery cohort repertoires had been generated on a single sequencing platform. HLA typing covered class I and class II loci at four-digit resolution. Typing coverage varied by locus: roughly 629-640 donors for A, B, C, DRB1 and DQB1; about 520 for DQA1; around 570 for DPA1; around 450 for DPB1. A handful of DR-DQ haplotypes were handled as single units for association and clustering because linkage in the cohort was strong. Among around 400 genotyped donors of the cohort, an average of around 240,000 unique TCR beta nucleotide sequences were sequenced per donor, around 18% of them non-productive.

Counted from cysteine to phenylalanine, this CDR3 has 14 amino acids. The read is trimmed to its CDR3 DNA, 42 bases read in frame from base 1. In the germline V gene, CDR1 corresponds to MDHEN and CDR2 to SYDVKM. V loses 7 bases, J loses 7 bases, and the germline ends lie 19 bases apart. With regard to this clone: Its binding antigen is unknown. The record has no base qualities; no much larger clone is one base away.

In total, roughly 710 healthy bone marrow donors made up the cohort. Cohort members were all nominally healthy when sampled, although unrecorded immune exposures were likely present. The donor tested CMV seronegative, placing the donor among the approximately 400 seronegative members of the cohort. Each donor provided a peripheral blood sample, and peripheral blood mononuclear cells were used for TCR beta sequencing. The Qiagen DNeasy Blood Extraction Kit was used to extract genomic DNA from the blood cell samples. Libraries came from the immunoSEQ multiplex PCR assay. For the multiplex PCR, a mixture combining 60 forward primers for TCR Vbeta segments and 13 reverse primers for TCR Jbeta segments was used. The CDR3 region of rearranged TCR beta genes was amplified from genomic DNA with a multiplex PCR assay. On the Illumina HiSeq System, the amplified TCR beta libraries were sequenced as 87-base-pair reads. From the authors' description of their analysis: A later analysis counted approximately 74 million unique TCR beta chains across the 690 or so repertoires, and roughly 10 million of these chains were shared by at least two donors. To remove PCR and sequencing errors, raw reads were error-corrected and collapsed into unique sequences using a nearest-neighbor algorithm that merged closely related sequences. Alignment of CDR3 sequences to IMGT reference sequences was used to assign V, D and J gene segments. For a sequence to be retained, a match of at least six nucleotides was required to both a V gene segment and a J gene segment. Rearrangements were classified as productive when the CDR3 lacked stop codons and remained in frame with V and J, and all other rearrangements were classified as non-productive. CDR3 was defined by IMGT convention, running from the second conserved V-encoded cysteine to the conserved J-encoded phenylalanine. The earlier analysis of roughly 590 of the donors excluded any sequence lacking an unambiguous match to a single V gene segment. In an earlier analysis of some 590 of the donors, V segments were called functional above 56.7% productive rearrangements and were called segregating when the between-donor standard deviation exceeded 5%. To diagnose cytomegalovirus status from the catalog of TCR beta chain sequences, a statistical classification framework was built. V and J gene assignment, in a later analysis, came from comparing TCR nucleotide sequences with IMGT/GENE-DB human TR gene sequences. The TCRdist pipeline was used in a later analysis to assign CDR3 sequences and most-parsimonious VDJ recombination scenarios. In a later analysis, every TCR beta chain was defined by the combination of its CDR3 amino acid sequence and its V-gene family, and reads without a unique V-gene family were dropped. A later analysis removed several hundred highly shared, low-generation-probability nucleotide sequences to deal with suspected cross-contamination and a sequencing artifact. A later analysis calculated a clonal expansion index for each public chain from normalized within-repertoire ranks of inferred template counts. A later analysis computed generation probabilities with a VDJ recombination model fitted to out-of-frame rearrangements, and checked the results against IGoR. Hypergeometric tests were used in a later analysis to score TCR-TCR, TCR-HLA and TCR-CMV co-occurrence, with a repertoire-size bias correction applied to the TCR pairs. To estimate false discovery rates, a later analysis permuted the HLA or CMV assignments 20 times. In a later analysis, co-occurring TCRs were grouped with DBSCAN, and TCRdist sequence similarity was added when clustering was performed within HLA-allele-positive subsets. Co-occurrence clustering excluded repertoires with fewer than 30,000 or more than 120,000 public chains, plus five with anomalous nucleotide sharing. TCRdb obtained this table from immuneACCESS and retained in-frame rearrangements with V and J assigned. These tables miss some clones; where compared with another copy, unresolved V genes account for less than half of the shortfall, and the remainder is unexplained. The V and J calls and clone size are taken from that table; D and trimming were inferred from the DNA. In this sample the table shows 170,000 or so clones, approximately 80% of which occur a single time. The ten largest clonotypes hold 1.5% to 2% of the sample.

Broader findings and caveats from the paper: According to a later genetic analysis, donors in an Asian-associated ancestry cluster had fewer N-insertions in productive TCRs than the approximately 650-donor mean. When HLA alleles, especially DR and DQ, strongly co-occurred, attributing TCR associations to individual alleles was difficult. Linkage disequilibrium might explain the correlated functional status among segregating V segments, but an unknown experimental factor could not be ruled out. In a later analysis, about 16,000 TCR beta sequences were associated with specific HLA alleles at a false discovery rate of 0.05. The cohort was sequenced for TCR beta chains only, and without alpha or paired-chain data the features that could be detected were limited. A further reported finding was that TCR beta sequences accurately predicted the HLA-A and HLA-B alleles for most subjects in the first cohort. In an earlier analysis of some 550 of the donors, most TCR beta V segments were observed in productive rearrangements about 87% or about 30% of the time, broadly matching IMGT annotations. The 87-base-pair reads could not distinguish some IMGT-functional V segments, including TRBV6-2 and TRBV6-3, so those segments were excluded. The presence/absence analyses assumed that sequencing depth was roughly uniform across donors, and that assumption may not be true. The only immune exposure information available for the cohort was CMV serostatus. An association between a missense DCLRE1C variant and V-gene and J-gene trimming of TCR beta chains was found in a later genetic analysis and replicated in an independent cohort. The classifier was reported to diagnose cytomegalovirus status with high specificity and sensitivity in both the original and validation cohorts. A later analysis reported that several top co-occurrence clusters appeared linked to parvovirus B19, influenza, CMV and Epstein-Barr virus. The study listed 164 TCR beta chains as associated with cytomegalovirus. Three of the identified cytomegalovirus-associated TCR beta chains were confirmed in vitro to be specific for cytomegalovirus antigens. Compared with equally common non-associated chains, HLA-associated TCR beta chains in a later analysis were more clonally expanded and had lower generation probabilities. According to a later analysis, most CMV-associated TCR beta chains appeared to be HLA-restricted, and the HLA associations seemed to be driven largely by CMV exposure. The earlier analysis of fewer than 750 of the donors excluded fewer than 20 rarely observed V segments, including chromosome 9 orphons, because counts were too low. It was suggested by the authors that the approach could potentially be generalized to other disease states and immunological phenotypes. In a later analysis, the rate of TCR association differed among HLA loci, with DRB1 alleles having the most associated TCRs and HLA-C alleles having the fewest. Because some donors lacked HLA typing at each locus, the association tests relied only on the typed subset. Most TCR sequences were seen in very few donors, while some public TCRs were found in many individuals. A cluster of highly shared sequence variants was judged likely to represent a technical artifact of the sequencing pipeline.

The sequencing sample was made of PBMCs. The V gene is TRBV28 and the J gene is TRBJ1-1, with a tentative D gene TRBD1 over 6 matching bases. This clonotype was obtained from a woman in her twenties or thirties in good health and CMV-seronegative. The nucleotide sequence is given as TGTGCCAGCATCCTCAGGGGCGTATTGGGTGAAGCTTTCTTT. The translation is CASILRGVLGEAFF.